The next 23 T cell receptor beta chains were all read from a single sample in a study of blood T cell repertoires in COVID-19. Profiled with immunoSEQ multiplex PCR; TCRdb holds only in-frame clones, not every one. The profile shows about 100,000 clones, roughly 87% of them singletons. The material sequenced was peripheral blood. The receptors here all came from a man aged 18-30 years with COVID-19, enrolled during active disease.

The chain employs TRBV3-1 (or the pseudogene TRBV3-2) and TRBJ2-3, with TRBD2 identical over 10 bases. The CDR3 spans 14 residues. The germline V gene encodes CDR1 LGHDT and CDR2 YNNKEL (reference sequence). Losses at the gene ends were 1 base for V and 7 bases for J; bases not matched to a gene: 2. The CDR3 loop is CASSQGAGGYTQYF. CDR3 sequence (DNA): TGTGCCAGCAGCCAAGGAGCGGGAGGGTATACGCAGTATTTT.

This chain uses TRBV27 with TRBJ2-7; the match to TRBD2 covers 9 bases. Germline lookup yields CDR1 MNHEY and CDR2 SMNVEV (reference sequence). J gave up 6 bases and V 6 bases, and 12 bases lay outside the gene matches. This CDR3 contains 15 residues. In DNA form, the CDR3 reads TGTGCCAGCAGCTACGGGGGTAGCGGGAGTGGCGAGCAGTACTTC. The encoded protein is CASSYGGSGSGEQYF.

The gene calls are TRBV4-1 and TRBJ2-2; D perhaps matches TRBD2 (6 bases). V was shortened by 0 bases and J by 1 base, with 12 bases between the two germline ends. This CDR3 spans 17 amino acids. Germline lookup yields CDR1 MGHRA and CDR2 YSYEKL. The CDR3 DNA sequence: TGCGCCAGCAGCCAAGACGCGGGGTTTGGGAACACCGGGGAGCTGTTTTTT. This encodes CASSQDAGFGNTGELFF.

The chain employs TRBV7-4 and TRBJ1-3; the match to TRBD1 covers 8 bases. CDR1 and CDR2 (germline): SGHVT, SQSDAQ. Trimming removed 2 bases from V and 1 base from J; junction bases left unmatched: 10. The CDR3 extends over 18 amino acids. CDR3 nucleotides: TGTGCCAGCAGCTTAAATAGAGCAGGGGGCCTTTCTGGAAACACCATATATTTT. Protein product: CASSLNRAGGLSGNTIYF.

The chain employs TRBV27 and TRBJ1-6, with no clear D. Germline V gives CDR1 MNHEY, CDR2 SMNVEV (reference sequence). This CDR3 comprises 12 residues. V lost 4 bases and J 6 bases, leaving 4 bases between the germline ends. Here the CDR3 reads CASSSGNSPLHF. The CDR3 region has the DNA TGTGCCAGCAGTTCGGGTAATTCACCCCTCCACTTT.

This chain joins TRBV29-1 and TRBJ2-3, with a weak D call TRBD1 (5 bases). The V gene's germline CDR1 is SQVTM and CDR2 ANQGSEA. CDR3 length: 15 residues. V lost 1 base, J lost 6 bases, and 17 bases lay in between. The CDR3 coding sequence is TGCAGCGTTGAAGCACAGGACGGACCCTCGGATACGCAGTATTTT. This gives the protein CSVEAQDGPSDTQYF.

In its sample, this clone was seen once. V and J are TRBV29-1 and TRBJ1-2, with 8 bases matching TRBD1. The CDR3 loop spans 15 amino acids. After removal of 6 bases from V and 4 bases from J, the junction contained 13 bases not matched to a gene. The germline CDR1 and CDR2 sequences are SQVTM and ANQGSEA. The DNA of the CDR3 is TGCAGCGTGGACACCGGAGGACAGGGAGGCTATGGCTACACCTTC. This encodes CSVDTGGQGGYGYTF.

This clone was counted between two and nine times. The V and J genes are TRBV7-9 and TRBJ1-1; 7 nucleotides agree with TRBD1. From germline, CDR1 is SEHNR and CDR2 FQNEAQ (reference sequence). The CDR3 is made up of 12 amino acids. V lost 10 bases, J lost 3 bases, and 5 bases stayed unmatched. Written as DNA, the CDR3 is TGTGCCATCGGGGGACAGTACACTGAAGCTTTCTTT. Protein product: CAIGGQYTEAFF.

The CDR3 nucleotides read TGTGCCAGCAGCCCCCGGACTGGGGAGACCCAGTACTTC. This codes for CASSPRTGETQYF. The chain joins TRBV9 to TRBJ2-5; TRBD2 is a possible D gene (5 bases). CDR3 size: 13 residues. V dropped 4 bases and J dropped 5 bases, with 12 bases sitting between them. Germline V gene data show CDR1 as SGDLS and CDR2 as YYNGEE.

Only a few counts were recorded for this clone. This chain uses TRBV9 with TRBJ2-1; 12 nucleotides match TRBD2. V shed 0 bases and J 9 bases; nucleotides not matched to a gene: 13. Germline CDR1 and CDR2: SGDLS and YYNGEE. CDR3 length: 18 residues. CDR3 sequence reads: CASSVARGPLAGGGEQFF. As DNA, the CDR3 is TGTGCCAGCAGCGTAGCAAGGGGACCACTAGCGGGAGGAGGTGAGCAGTTCTTC.

The rearrangement uses TRBV28 and TRBJ2-2, with D tentatively TRBD2 (6 bases). The germline CDR1 and CDR2 sequences are MDHEN and SYDVKM. CDR3 length equals 16 residues. Trimming removed 3 bases at V and 2 bases at J, with 13 bases between. CDR3 DNA sequence: TGTGCCAGCAGTTTGGGGGGAGGAGCCAACACCGGGGAGCTGTTTTTT. The encoded protein is CASSLGGGANTGELFF. The full variable domain, with the rest looked up from reference TRBV28 and TRBJ2-2, is DVKVTQSSRYLVKRTGEKVFLECVQDMDHENMFWYRQDPGLGLRLIYFSYDVKMKEKGDIPEGYSVSREKKERFSLILESASTNQTSMYLCASSLGGGANTGELFFGEGSRLTVL.

The table lists this clone with many counts. The CDR3 nucleotides are TGTGCCAGCAGTGAAGATTTCAGTGCCAATCAGCCCCAGCATTTT. It codes for CASSEDFSANQPQHF. This chain joins TRBV6-1 and TRBJ1-5; no firm D call. CDR3 size: 15 residues. Trimming shortened V by 1 base and J by 3 bases, and 10 bases separated the two germline ends. Germline CDR1 MNHNS, CDR2 SASEGT.

Only one count was recorded for this clone. The chain recombines TRBV30 with TRBJ2-7, with D possibly TRBD1 on 5 matching bases. Per the germline V gene, CDR1 is GTSNPN and CDR2 is SVGIG (reference sequence). Trimming left V 7 bases short and J 1 base short, with 14 bases between. The CDR3 sequence is 13 residues long. The DNA for the CDR3 is TGTGCCTTTCGCGCAGGGTCATCCTACGAGCAGTACTTC. Protein sequence: CAFRAGSSYEQYF.

The rearrangement links TRBV28 to TRBJ2-7; D is perhaps TRBD1 (5 bases). Germline V CDR1 and CDR2: MDHEN, SYDVKM. V was cut by 4 bases and J by 2 bases, with 18 bases left in between. This CDR3 spans 16 amino acids. In DNA form, the CDR3 reads TGTGCCAGCAGTTCCCCGACGAGTCTAGGGGCCTACGAGCAGTACTTC. Protein: CASSSPTSLGAYEQYF. The whole variable domain, remainder taken from reference TRBV28 and TRBJ2-7, is DVKVTQSSRYLVKRTGEKVFLECVQDMDHENMFWYRQDPGLGLRLIYFSYDVKMKEKGDIPEGYSVSREKKERFSLILESASTNQTSMYLCASSSPTSLGAYEQYFGPGTRLTVT.

The count of this clone is one. This chain joins TRBV4-2 and TRBJ2-3; 10 positions match TRBD2. The CDR3 length is 17 residues. Germline V gives CDR1 LGHNA, CDR2 YNFKEQ. The V segment lost 3 bases and the J segment 6 bases; nucleotides outside the gene matches: 12. The CDR3 nucleotides are TGTGCCAGCAGCCAGACCCTAGCGGGAGTGGTTGGGGATACGCAGTATTTT. The encoded protein is CASSQTLAGVVGDTQYF.

The gene calls are TRBV30 and TRBJ2-7, with 7 bases that match TRBD1. The CDR3 runs 14 residues. V trimming: 0 bases; J trimming: 4 bases; junction bases outside the gene matches: 6. In germline, CDR1 is GTSNPN, CDR2 SVGIG (reference sequence). CDR3: CAWSVPRQGYEQYF. The CDR3 nucleotides are TGTGCCTGGAGTGTACCCCGACAGGGTTACGAGCAGTACTTC.

V is TRBV6-2 or TRBV6-3 and J is TRBJ2-1, with 7 nucleotides matching TRBD2. Germline lookup yields CDR1 MNHEY and CDR2 SVGEGT. The CDR3 is 15 amino acids. V gave up 4 bases and J gave up 1 base; unmatched junction bases: 4. The CDR3 spells CASSWAGVSYNEQFF. DNA for the CDR3: TGTGCCAGCAGTTGGGCGGGAGTGTCCTACAATGAGCAGTTCTTC.

This chain uses TRBV15 with TRBJ2-1; no clear D. Trimming cost V 1 base and J 8 bases, with 9 bases left between them. Germline CDR1 is LNHNV and CDR2 is YYDKDF (reference sequence). This CDR3 comprises 13 residues. CDR3 coding DNA: TGTGCCACCAGCAGAGGCGGATTTTATGAGCAGTTCTTC. Its translation is CATSRGGFYEQFF.

This chain connects TRBV30 to TRBJ2-6; possibly TRBD1 for D (6 bases). V shed 0 bases and J shed 2 bases, with 8 bases lying between them. This CDR3 comprises 15 residues. CDR1 GTSNPN and CDR2 SVGIG come from the germline V gene (reference sequence). CDR3 sequence reads: CAWSVSGAGANVLTF. The CDR3 DNA reads TGTGCCTGGAGTGTTTCAGGGGCTGGGGCCAACGTCCTGACTTTC.

The CDR3 nucleotides read TGTGCCACGACAGGAGACACCGGGGAGCTGTTTTTT. Protein: CATTGDTGELFF. The chain employs TRBV24-1 and TRBJ2-2, with a possible D match to TRBD1 (6 bases). Per germline, CDR1 KGHDR and CDR2 SFDVKD. The CDR3 is made up of 12 amino acids. The V and J ends lost 10 bases and 3 bases respectively, with 8 bases between them.

V is TRBV28 and J is TRBJ1-1; no firm D call. Germline V gene data show CDR1 as MDHEN and CDR2 as SYDVKM. The CDR3 sequence is 11 residues long. V was clipped by 2 bases and J by 12 bases, with 10 bases between them. The DNA of the CDR3 is TGTGCCAGCAGTTTACGGTTCTTGACTTTCTTT. Amino acid sequence: CASSLRFLTFF.

The V and J genes are TRBV28 and TRBJ1-3; unclear D gene. Germline V gives CDR1 MDHEN, CDR2 SYDVKM. The CDR3 runs 15 residues. Trimming shortened V by 2 bases and J by 0 bases, and 8 bases separated the two germline ends. This CDR3 is CASSLTWSSGNTIYF. In DNA form, the CDR3 reads TGTGCCAGCAGTTTAACGTGGAGCTCTGGAAACACCATATATTTT.

Only one count was recorded for this clone. This chain joins TRBV28 and TRBJ1-5, with unresolved D. The CDR3 totals 14 residues. V was pared by 3 bases and J by 6 bases, with 12 bases between. Germline V CDR1 and CDR2: MDHEN, SYDVKM. DNA of the CDR3: TGTGCCAGCAGTTTTCCCCCCGGTGGTCAGCCCCAGCATTTT. Translated: CASSFPPGGQPQHF. The full variable domain, with the rest looked up from reference TRBV28 and TRBJ1-5, is DVKVTQSSRYLVKRTGEKVFLECVQDMDHENMFWYRQDPGLGLRLIYFSYDVKMKEKGDIPEGYSVSREKKERFSLILESASTNQTSMYLCASSFPPGGQPQHFGDGTRLSIL.